The 3 T cell receptor beta chains given below trace back to one sample, sequenced in a study of vaccination and CD4 T cells after COVID-19. Documented treatment: approximately 9-day PBMC culture with coronavirus spike peptide pools or control peptides (ViraFEST assay). Cultured CD4+ T-cell DNA underwent Oncomine TCR Beta short-read sequencing. TCRdb independently ran MiXCR on the PCR reads; one entry per CDR3 protein. The repertoire holds about 20,000 distinct CDR3 sequences, about 51% seen once, with around 10% in the top ten. These receptors' targets are unknown. Input material: CD4+ T cells from blood, cultured in vitro. The source of these receptors is a human donor who had recovered from COVID-19.

This clonotype is medium-sized. The chain links TRBV5-1 to TRBJ1-1; 9 bases are a match to TRBD1. Unmatched junction bases numbered 5, after V lost 4 bases and J lost 1 base. This CDR3 has 15 amino acids. Germline-derived CDR1 and CDR2 are SGHRS and YFSETQ. The CDR3: CASSRGQGWNTEAFF. Here the CDR3 DNA reads TGCGCCAGCAGCCGGGGACAGGGTTGGAACACTGAAGCTTTCTTT.

This sequence joins TRBV5-5 and TRBJ1-5; no clear D gene. Trimming shortened V by 0 bases and J by 4 bases, and 11 bases separated the two germline ends. The CDR3 runs to 15 residues. Germline V gene data show CDR1 as SGHKS and CDR2 as YYEKEE (reference sequence). CDR3 residues: CASSLEASGNQPQHF. CDR3 DNA sequence: TGTGCCAGCAGCTTGGAAGCGTCCGGGAATCAGCCCCAGCATTTT.

As DNA, the CDR3 is TGCAGTGCTCCAAAATCTCTAGCGGGAGGGGGCACAGATACGCAGTATTTT. Protein product: CSAPKSLAGGGTDTQYF. The V call is TRBV20-1, the J call TRBJ2-3; TRBD2 matches 12 bases. Germline V CDR1 and CDR2: DFQATT, SNEGSKA (reference sequence). V lost 5 bases to trimming and J lost 1 base; unmatched junction nucleotides: 10. The CDR3 spans 17 residues.